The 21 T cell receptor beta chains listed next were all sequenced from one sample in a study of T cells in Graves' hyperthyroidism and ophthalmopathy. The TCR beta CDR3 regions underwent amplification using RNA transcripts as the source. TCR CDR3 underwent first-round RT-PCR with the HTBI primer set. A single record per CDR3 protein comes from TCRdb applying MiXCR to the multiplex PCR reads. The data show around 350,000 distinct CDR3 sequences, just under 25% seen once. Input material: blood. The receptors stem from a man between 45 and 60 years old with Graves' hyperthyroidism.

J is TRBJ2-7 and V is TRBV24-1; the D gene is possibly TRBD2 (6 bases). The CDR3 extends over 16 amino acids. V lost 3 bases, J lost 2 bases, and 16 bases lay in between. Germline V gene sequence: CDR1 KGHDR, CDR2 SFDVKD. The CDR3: CATSDPKRAGPYEQYF. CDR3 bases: TGTGCCACCAGTGATCCCAAGCGGGCCGGGCCCTACGAGCAGTACTTC.

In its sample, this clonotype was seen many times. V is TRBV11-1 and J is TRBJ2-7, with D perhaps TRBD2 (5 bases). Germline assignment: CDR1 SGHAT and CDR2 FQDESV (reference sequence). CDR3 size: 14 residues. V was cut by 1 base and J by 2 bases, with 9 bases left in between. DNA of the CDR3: TGTGCCAGCAGCTTAGGGACTTGGACCTACGAGCAGTACTTC. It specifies CASSLGTWTYEQYF.

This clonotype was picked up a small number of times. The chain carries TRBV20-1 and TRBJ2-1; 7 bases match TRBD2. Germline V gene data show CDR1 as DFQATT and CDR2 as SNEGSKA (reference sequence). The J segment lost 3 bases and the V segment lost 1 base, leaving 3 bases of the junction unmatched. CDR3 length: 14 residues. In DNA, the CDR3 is TGCAGTGCTAGAGGTAGCGGGTACTACAATGAGCAGTTCTTC. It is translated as CSARGSGYYNEQFF.

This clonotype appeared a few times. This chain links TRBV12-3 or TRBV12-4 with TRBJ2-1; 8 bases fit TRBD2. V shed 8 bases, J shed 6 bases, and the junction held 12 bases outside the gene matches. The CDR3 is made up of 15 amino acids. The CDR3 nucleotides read TGTGCCAGCCGGTGGAGTCGGGAGGGCCTCAATGAGCAGTTCTTC. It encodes CASRWSREGLNEQFF.

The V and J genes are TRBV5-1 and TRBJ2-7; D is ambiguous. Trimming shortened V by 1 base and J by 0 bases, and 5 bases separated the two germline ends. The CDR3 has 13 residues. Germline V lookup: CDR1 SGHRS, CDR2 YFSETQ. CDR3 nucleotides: TGCGCCAGCAGCTTGACAGTCTCCTACGAGCAGTACTTC. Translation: CASSLTVSYEQYF.

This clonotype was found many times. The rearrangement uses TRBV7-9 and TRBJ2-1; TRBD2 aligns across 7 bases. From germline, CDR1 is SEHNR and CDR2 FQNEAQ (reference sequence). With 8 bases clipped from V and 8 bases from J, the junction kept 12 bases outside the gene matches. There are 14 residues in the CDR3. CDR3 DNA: TGTGCCAGCGCAGAGTGGGCTAGCGGCTATGAGCAGTTCTTC. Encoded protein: CASAEWASGYEQFF. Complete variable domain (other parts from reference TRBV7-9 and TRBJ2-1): DTGVSQNPRHKITKRGQNVTFRCDPISEHNRLYWYRQTLGQGPEFLTYFQNEAQLEKSRLLSDRFSAERPKGSFSTLEIQRTEQGDSAMYLCASAEWASGYEQFFGPGTRLTVL.

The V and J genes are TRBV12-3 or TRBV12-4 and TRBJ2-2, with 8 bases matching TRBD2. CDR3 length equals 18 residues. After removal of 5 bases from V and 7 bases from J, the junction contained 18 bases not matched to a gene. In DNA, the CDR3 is TGTGCCAGCAGTCCCCCGGGGAGCGGGAGTGAATTTGGCGGGGAGCTGTTTTTT. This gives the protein CASSPPGSGSEFGGELFF.

CDR3 sequence: CASSRGAQETQYF. CDR3 sequence (DNA): TGTGCCAGCTCACGGGGGGCTCAAGAGACCCAGTACTTC. The V gene is TRBV18, the J gene TRBJ2-5; tentatively, D is TRBD1 or TRBD2 (6 bases each). Deletions cut 4 bases from V and 2 bases from J, with 8 bases between. CDR3 length equals 13 residues. Germline V lookup: CDR1 KGHSH, CDR2 LQKENI.

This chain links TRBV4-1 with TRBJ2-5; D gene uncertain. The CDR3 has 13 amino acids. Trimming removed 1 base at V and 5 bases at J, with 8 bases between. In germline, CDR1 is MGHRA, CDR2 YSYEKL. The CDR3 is CASSQVSYETQYF. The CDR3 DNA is TGCGCCAGCAGCCAAGTTTCTTATGAGACCCAGTACTTC.

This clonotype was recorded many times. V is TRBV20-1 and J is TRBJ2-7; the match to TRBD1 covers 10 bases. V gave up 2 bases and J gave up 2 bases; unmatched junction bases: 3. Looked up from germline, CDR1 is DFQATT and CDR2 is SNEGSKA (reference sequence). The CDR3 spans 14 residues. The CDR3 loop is CSARLGTGAYEQYF. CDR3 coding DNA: TGCAGTGCTAGACTCGGGACAGGGGCCTACGAGCAGTACTTC.

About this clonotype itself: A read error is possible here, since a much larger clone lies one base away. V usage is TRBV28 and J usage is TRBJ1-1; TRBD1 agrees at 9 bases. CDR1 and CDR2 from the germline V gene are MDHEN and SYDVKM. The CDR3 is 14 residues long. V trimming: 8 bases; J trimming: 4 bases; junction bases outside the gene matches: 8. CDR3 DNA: TGTGCCAGCGGCCCCGGGACAGGGTTCACTGAAGCTTTCTTT. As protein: CASGPGTGFTEAFF.

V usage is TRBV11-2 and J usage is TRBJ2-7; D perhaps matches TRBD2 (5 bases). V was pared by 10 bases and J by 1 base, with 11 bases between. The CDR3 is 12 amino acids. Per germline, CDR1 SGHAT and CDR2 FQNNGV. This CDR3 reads CATVAPSYEQYF. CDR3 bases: TGTGCCACCGTAGCGCCTTCCTACGAGCAGTACTTC.

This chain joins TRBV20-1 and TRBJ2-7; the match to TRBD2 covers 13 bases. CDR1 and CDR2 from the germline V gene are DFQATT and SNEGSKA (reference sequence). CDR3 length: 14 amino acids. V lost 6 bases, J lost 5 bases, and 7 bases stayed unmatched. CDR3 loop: CSARGTSGTHEQYF. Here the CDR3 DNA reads TGCAGTGCCAGGGGGACTAGCGGGACCCACGAGCAGTACTTC.

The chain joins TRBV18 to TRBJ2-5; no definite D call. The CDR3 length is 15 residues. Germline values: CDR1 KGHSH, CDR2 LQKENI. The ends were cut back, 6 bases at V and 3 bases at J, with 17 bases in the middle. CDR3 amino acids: CASSPWDVSEETQYF. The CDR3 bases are TGTGCCAGCTCCCCTTGGGATGTGTCAGAAGAGACCCAGTACTTC.

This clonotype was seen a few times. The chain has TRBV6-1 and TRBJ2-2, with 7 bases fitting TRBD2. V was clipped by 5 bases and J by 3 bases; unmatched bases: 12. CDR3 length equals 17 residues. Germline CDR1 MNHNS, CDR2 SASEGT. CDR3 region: CASSLRKSGTDTGELFF. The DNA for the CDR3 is TGTGCCAGCAGTCTGCGGAAAAGCGGGACGGACACCGGGGAGCTGTTTTTT.

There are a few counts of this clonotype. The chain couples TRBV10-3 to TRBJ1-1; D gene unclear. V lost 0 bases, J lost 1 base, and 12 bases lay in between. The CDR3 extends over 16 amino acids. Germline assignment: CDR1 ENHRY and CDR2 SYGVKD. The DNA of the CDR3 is TGTGCCATCAGTGAGTCGGCGAGGTCCGCGAACACTGAAGCTTTCTTT. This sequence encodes CAISESARSANTEAFF.

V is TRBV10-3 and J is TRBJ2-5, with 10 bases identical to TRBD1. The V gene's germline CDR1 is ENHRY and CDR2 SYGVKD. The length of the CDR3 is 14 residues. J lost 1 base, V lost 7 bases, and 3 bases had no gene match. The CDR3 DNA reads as TGTGCCATCAAAAGGACAGGGGGCCAAGAGACCCAGTACTTC. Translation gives CAIKRTGGQETQYF.

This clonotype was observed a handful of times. As DNA, the CDR3 is TGTGCCACCAGTGATTTGTCTTCCCCAGGGAGGGAGACCCAGTACTTC. Translation gives CATSDLSSPGRETQYF. The V call is TRBV24-1, the J call TRBJ2-5, with D maybe TRBD2 (6 bases). Germline V gene data show CDR1 as KGHDR and CDR2 as SFDVKD. The V gene lost 0 bases and the J gene lost 5 bases, with 15 bases spanning the gap. CDR3 length: 16 amino acids.

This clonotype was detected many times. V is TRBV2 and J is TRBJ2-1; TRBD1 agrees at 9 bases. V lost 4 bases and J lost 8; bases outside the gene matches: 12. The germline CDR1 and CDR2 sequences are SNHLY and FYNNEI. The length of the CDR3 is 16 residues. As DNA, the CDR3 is TGTGCCAGCAGTGGGGCCGGGACAGGGCGGCTGTATGAGCAGTTCTTC. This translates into CASSGAGTGRLYEQFF.

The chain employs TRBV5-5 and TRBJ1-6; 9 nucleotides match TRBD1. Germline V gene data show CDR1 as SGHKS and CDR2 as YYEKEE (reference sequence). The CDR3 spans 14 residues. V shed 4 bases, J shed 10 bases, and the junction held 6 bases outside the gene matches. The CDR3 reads CASSTGTGSSPLHF. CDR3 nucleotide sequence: TGTGCCAGCAGCACCGGGACAGGGTCGTCACCCCTCCACTTT.

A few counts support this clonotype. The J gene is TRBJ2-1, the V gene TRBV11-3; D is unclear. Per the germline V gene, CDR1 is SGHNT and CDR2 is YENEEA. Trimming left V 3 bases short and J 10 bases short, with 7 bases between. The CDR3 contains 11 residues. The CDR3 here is CASSFTREQFF. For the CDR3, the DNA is TGTGCCAGCAGCTTCACGCGAGAGCAGTTCTTC.